Below are 25 T cell receptor beta chains sequenced from a single sample in a study of blood T cells in healthy people across ages. It was with a sample-barcoded 5' primer and a J-beta primer mix that a second PCR of roughly 7 to 12 cycles was run. TCRdb itself ran the 5' RACE reads through MiXCR, one entry per CDR3 protein. Here the sample spans 550,000 to 700,000 distinct CDR3 sequences, 27% being singletons. Sequencing was carried out using blood. These receptors all stem from a woman in her seventies in good health.

This chain links TRBV5-1 with TRBJ1-1, with unresolved D. The germline V and J ends were trimmed by 0 bases and 0 bases, with 6 bases remaining between them. The germline V gene encodes CDR1 SGHRS and CDR2 YFSETQ. The CDR3 totals 14 residues. The CDR3 here is CASSLVPLNTEAFF. The DNA for the CDR3 is TGCGCCAGCAGCTTGGTTCCCCTGAACACTGAAGCTTTCTTT.

V is TRBV21-1 and J is TRBJ2-1. TRBV21-1 corresponds to a pseudogene. This CDR3 has 15 amino acids. CDR3: CASSKLSYIPNEQFF. The CDR3 DNA is TGTGCCAGCAGCAAACTTAGCTACATCCCCAATGAGCAGTTCTTC.

The genes are TRBV5-1 and TRBJ2-1, with 7 bases identical to TRBD1. CDR3 length: 15 residues. Losses at the gene ends were 3 bases for V and 5 bases for J; bases not matched to a gene: 8. Germline loops: CDR1 SGHRS, CDR2 YFSETQ. This CDR3 is CASSWAGTGDNEQFF. The CDR3, as DNA: TGCGCCAGCAGCTGGGCCGGTACAGGGGACAATGAGCAGTTCTTC. Combining the CDR3 with reference TRBV5-1 and TRBJ2-1 gives the whole variable domain KAGVTQTPRYLIKTRGQQVTLSCSPISGHRSVSWYQQTPGQGLQFLFEYFSETQRNKGNFPGRFSGRQFSNSRSEMNVSTLELGDSALYLCASSWAGTGDNEQFFGPGTRLTVL.

The CDR3 here is CASSPGAMGVYGYTF. As DNA, the CDR3 is TGTGCCAGCAGCCCAGGGGCCATGGGGGTCTATGGCTACACCTTC. This chain uses TRBV7-9 with TRBJ1-2; D is perhaps TRBD1 (6 bases). The CDR3 loop spans 15 amino acids. Germline values: CDR1 SEHNR, CDR2 FQNEAQ (reference sequence). The V end was cut by 5 bases, the J end by 4 bases, with 17 bases between.

The rearrangement joins TRBV4-2 to TRBJ2-7, with 7 bases identical to TRBD2. Looked up from germline, CDR1 is LGHNA and CDR2 is YNFKEQ. V dropped 2 bases and J dropped 0; count of bases not matched to a gene: 7. This CDR3 has 16 amino acids. CDR3 protein: CASSQPSGTSSYEQYF. The CDR3 region has the DNA TGTGCCAGCAGCCAACCTAGCGGAACTTCCTCCTACGAGCAGTACTTC.

The V call is TRBV5-1, the J call TRBJ2-5; D possibly corresponds to TRBD2 (5 bases). The CDR3 is made up of 14 amino acids. Germline assignment: CDR1 SGHRS and CDR2 YFSETQ. Deletions cut 6 bases from V and 0 bases from J, with 12 bases between. CDR3 nucleotide sequence: TGCGCCAGCAAGGAGGTAGCCCACCAAGAGACCCAGTACTTC. This sequence encodes CASKEVAHQETQYF.

A remark on this clonotype: Compared with germline, one end of the junction differs, possibly owing to a read error. The rearrangement links TRBV7-9 to TRBJ2-5; TRBD2 aligns across 9 bases. The CDR3 contains 17 residues. Germline V lookup: CDR1 SEHNR, CDR2 FQNEAQ (reference sequence). The CDR3 spells CASSLAGLAGYQETQYF. CDR3 nucleotides: TGTGCCAGCAGCCTAGCAGGGCTAGCGGGGTACCAAGAGACCCAGTACTTC.

The chain combines TRBV27 with TRBJ1-2; unclear D gene. Germline CDR1 reads MNHEY; CDR2 reads SMNVEV (reference sequence). CDR3 length: 12 residues. V lost 5 bases to trimming and J lost 8 bases, with 12 bases between them. CDR3 in DNA: TGTGCCAGCAGTCGACGGGGAGGGGGCTACACCTTC. It specifies CASSRRGGGYTF.

This clonotype was seen a few times. V usage is TRBV6-5 and J usage is TRBJ2-2; D uncertain. There are 14 residues in the CDR3. Trimming left V 6 bases short and J 5 bases short, with 13 bases between. CDR1 and CDR2 (germline): MNHEY, SVGAGI. This CDR3 is CASSTTEHTGELFF. The DNA of the CDR3 is TGTGCCAGCAGCACAACAGAACATACCGGGGAGCTGTTTTTT.

This rearrangement joins TRBV29-1 to TRBJ1-1, with 8 bases fitting TRBD1. From germline, CDR1 is SQVTM and CDR2 ANQGSEA. J gave up 5 bases and V 0 bases, and 8 bases lay outside the gene matches. CDR3 length: 15 amino acids. In DNA form, the CDR3 reads TGCAGCGTTGAAGAACAGGGGGGAGGGTGGACTGAAGCTTTCTTT. As protein: CSVEEQGGGWTEAFF.

This clonotype was seen a few times. J is TRBJ2-5 and V is TRBV15; D remains unclear. From germline, CDR1 is LNHNV and CDR2 YYDKDF (reference sequence). Trimming took 5 bases from V and 6 from J, leaving 10 bases between them. CDR3 length equals 12 residues. The CDR3 DNA sequence: TGTGCCACCAGCGGTGCTCGGCAGACCCAGTACTTC. This codes for CATSGARQTQYF.

The chain uses TRBV7-9 and TRBJ2-5, with 13 bases aligning to TRBD2. J lost 2 bases, V lost 4 bases, and 7 bases had no gene match. This CDR3 is 17 amino acids long. Germline CDR1 reads SEHNR; CDR2 reads FQNEAQ (reference sequence). In DNA, the CDR3 is TGTGCCAGCAGCTCGGGGACTAGCGGGAACCTACAAGAGACCCAGTACTTC. As protein: CASSSGTSGNLQETQYF.

This clonotype has a count of ten or more. V is TRBV4-2 and J is TRBJ2-5; 7 bases are shared with TRBD2. The CDR3 runs 17 residues. From germline, CDR1 is LGHNA and CDR2 YNFKEQ. With V trimmed by 0 bases and J by 1 base, 8 bases remained unmatched. The CDR3 is CASSQEGRGEAQETQYF. CDR3 coding DNA: TGTGCCAGCAGCCAAGAGGGACGGGGGGAGGCCCAAGAGACCCAGTACTTC.

Note on this clonotype: It is unclear where the CDR3 begins or ends on the DNA, so no DNA is shown, and the CDR3 is as TCRdb lists it. The chain has TRBV29-1 and TRBJ2-7. Germline-derived CDR1 and CDR2 are SQVTM and ANQGSEA. Ends included, the CDR3 has 13 residues. The CDR3 sequence is CSVGGGSSYEQHF.

V is TRBV5-5 and J is TRBJ1-6; a possible D gene is TRBD1 (6 bases). Germline CDR1 reads SGHKS; CDR2 reads YYEKEE (reference sequence). With 3 bases removed from V and 10 bases from J, the gap between germline ends came to 8 bases. This CDR3 comprises 12 residues. The CDR3 sequence: CASSYRESPLHF. Written as DNA, the CDR3 is TGTGCCAGCAGCTACAGGGAGTCACCCCTCCACTTT.

This chain links TRBV20-1 with TRBJ2-5, with TRBD1 as a possible D gene (5 bases). With the DNA end fitting TRBJ2-7 better, the J assignment may be wrong. Germline V gene lookup returns CDR1 DFQATT and CDR2 SNEGSKA (reference sequence). The CDR3 spans 14 residues. In DNA, the CDR3 is TGCAGTGCTAGAGGGGTCGTAGGGGCAGACGAGCAGTACTTC. Translation: CSARGVVGADEQYF.

The chain links TRBV29-1 to TRBJ2-2; 9 bases align to TRBD1. Germline V gene lookup returns CDR1 SQVTM and CDR2 ANQGSEA. The CDR3 covers 13 residues. Losses at the gene ends were 6 bases for V and 8 bases for J; bases not matched to a gene: 7. CDR3 region: CSVPGQGIGELFF. CDR3 nucleotide sequence: TGCAGCGTACCGGGACAGGGAATAGGGGAGCTGTTTTTT.

The genes are TRBV5-1 and TRBJ1-2, with D maybe TRBD1 (6 bases). The CDR3 extends over 15 amino acids. V shed 4 bases and J shed 1 base, with 14 bases lying between them. The germline V gene has CDR1 SGHRS and CDR2 YFSETQ. For the CDR3, the DNA is TGCGCCAGCAGCAGGGACACAAGTTTTAACTATGGCTACACCTTC. This translates into CASSRDTSFNYGYTF.

This clonotype was observed a single time. This sequence joins TRBV6-2 or TRBV6-3 and TRBJ2-2; TRBD2 might be the D (6 bases). The V end was cut by 4 bases, the J end by 7 bases, with 10 bases between. Germline CDR1 and CDR2: MNHEY and SVGEGT. This CDR3 has 13 amino acids. The CDR3 nucleotides read TGTGCCAGCAGTTTGACGGGAGTCGGGGAGCTGTTTTTT. This gives the protein CASSLTGVGELFF.

The gene calls are TRBV7-9 and TRBJ2-4; 8 nucleotides match TRBD2. The CDR3 spans 13 residues. Germline V CDR1 and CDR2: SEHNR, FQNEAQ (reference sequence). V lost 3 bases, J lost 8 bases, and 3 bases stayed unmatched. The CDR3 protein is CASSFSGVDIQYF. The CDR3 DNA follows: TGTGCCAGCAGCTTTAGCGGGGTAGACATTCAGTACTTC.

The J gene is TRBJ1-2, the V gene TRBV11-2; D is ambiguous. Germline assignment: CDR1 SGHAT and CDR2 FQNNGV. CDR3 size: 14 residues. The germline V and J ends were trimmed by 3 bases and 3 bases, with 11 bases remaining between them. The CDR3 region has the DNA TGTGCCAGCAGCTTTGGGCGGTGGGACTATGGCTACACCTTC. Protein product: CASSFGRWDYGYTF.

Ten or more counts support this clonotype. The chain links TRBV3-1 to TRBJ2-3; D gene unclear. This CDR3 has 14 residues. The V gene's germline CDR1 is LGHDT and CDR2 YNNKEL (reference sequence). The V gene lost 0 bases and the J gene lost 2 bases, with 6 bases spanning the gap. The CDR3 DNA sequence: TGTGCCAGCAGCCAAGATGCGTACACAGATACGCAGTATTTT. Translation: CASSQDAYTDTQYF.

The J gene is TRBJ2-4, the V gene TRBV14; D might be TRBD1 or TRBD2, each matching 5 bases. Trimming cost V 4 bases and J 6 bases, with 19 bases left between them. Germline-derived CDR1 and CDR2 are SGHDN and FVKESK. The CDR3 loop spans 16 amino acids. CDR3 protein: CASSPKSGAGRNIQYF. Here the CDR3 DNA reads TGTGCCAGCAGCCCCAAATCTGGTGCAGGGAGAAACATTCAGTACTTC.

J is TRBJ2-3 and V is TRBV12-3 or TRBV12-4; 7 nucleotides align to TRBD1. V shed 3 bases, J shed 3 bases, and the junction held 18 bases outside the gene matches. CDR3 length equals 19 residues. As DNA, the CDR3 is TGTGCCAGCAGTTTTTTTGGACAGGAGCTTAGCCCAAATACAGATACGCAGTATTTT. Translation gives CASSFFGQELSPNTDTQYF.

Many counts were recorded for this clonotype. The chain uses TRBV24-1 and TRBJ2-5; D may be TRBD1 or TRBD2 (5 bases each). Trimming left V 2 bases short and J 4 bases short, with 19 bases between. This CDR3 is built from 17 residues. CDR1 KGHDR and CDR2 SFDVKD come from the germline V gene. The CDR3 region is CATSDSLDKRGPETQYF. The CDR3 DNA reads as TGTGCCACCAGTGATTCCCTCGACAAACGGGGACCAGAGACCCAGTACTTC.